The 8 T cell receptor beta chains reported below all come from one sample, sequenced in a study of CD8 T cells in ankylosing spondylitis. Study-wide findings and caveats: Apparently characteristic of ankylosing spondylitis blood was a TCR beta motif (fewer than 10 highly homologous variants).

These receptors are not linked to any known antigen. MiXCR, run by TCRdb on the 5' RACE reads, gives a single entry per CDR3 protein. The sample records about 800,000 distinct CDR3 sequences, approximately 10% being singletons. The sequenced sample consisted of blood, either unsorted or a sorted T cell fraction (not recorded which). The receptor source for this set is a male donor with ankylosing spondylitis.

The chain recombines TRBV28 with TRBJ2-4; no firm D call. Per germline, CDR1 MDHEN and CDR2 SYDVKM. V was trimmed by 8 bases and J by 11 bases, leaving 10 bases between them. The CDR3 loop spans 10 amino acids. The chain's CDR3 is CASGDSVQYF. The DNA of the CDR3 is TGTGCCAGCGGGGATTCGGTTCAGTACTTC.

This clonotype was seen only a few times. The gene calls are TRBV15 and TRBJ1-4; D might be TRBD1 (5 bases). The germline V gene has CDR1 LNHNV and CDR2 YYDKDF (reference sequence). V dropped 6 bases and J dropped 10 bases, with 18 bases sitting between them. This CDR3 is built from 14 residues. The CDR3 DNA reads TGTGCCACCAGGCCCGGGACTTCCCGAGGAAAACTGTTTTTT. It translates to CATRPGTSRGKLFF. Drawing the rest from reference TRBV15 and TRBJ1-4, the complete variable domain is DAMVIQNPRYQVTQFGKPVTLSCSQTLNHNVMYWYQQKSSQAPKLLFHYYDKDFNNEADTPDNFQSRRPNTSFCFLDIRSPGLGDTAMYLCATRPGTSRGKLFFGSGTQLSVL.

The CDR3 loop reads CSASRAPSSYNEQFF. CDR3 coding DNA: TGCAGTGCTAGTAGGGCCCCTAGCTCCTACAATGAGCAGTTCTTC. This rearrangement joins TRBV20-1 to TRBJ2-1, with D unresolved. V lost 3 bases to trimming and J lost 0 bases, with 12 bases between them. This CDR3 spans 15 amino acids. The V gene's germline CDR1 is DFQATT and CDR2 SNEGSKA (reference sequence).

As concerns this clonotype: A junction boundary mismatches the germline segment, possibly from a read error. This chain links TRBV12-3 or TRBV12-4 with TRBJ1-4; TRBD1 might be the D (6 bases). This CDR3 comprises 12 residues. The CDR3 DNA follows: TGTGCCAGCAGTTCTCCGTTGGGGGCCCAATATTTT. Its translation: CASSSPLGAQYF.

This clonotype was observed a handful of times. V gene TRBV11-2 combines with J gene TRBJ2-5, with a possible D match to TRBD1 (5 bases). Trimming shortened V by 3 bases and J by 4 bases, and 12 bases separated the two germline ends. The germline gives CDR1 SGHAT, CDR2 FQNNGV. The CDR3 totals 14 residues. This CDR3 reads CASSFQGTSETQYF. Here the CDR3 DNA reads TGTGCCAGCAGCTTTCAGGGAACGTCAGAGACCCAGTACTTC.

This clonotype has only a few counts. The chain carries TRBV20-1 and TRBJ1-2; TRBD1 agrees at 7 bases. Germline-derived CDR1 and CDR2 are DFQATT and SNEGSKA (reference sequence). Trimming at V came to 6 bases and at J to 2 bases, leaving 12 bases not matched to a gene. The CDR3 consists of 15 residues. DNA for the CDR3: TGCAGTGCCCCCCAGGGGGGGAGTGGGAACTATGGCTACACCTTC. It is translated as CSAPQGGSGNYGYTF.

This clonotype came up a few times. The chain has TRBV6-1 and TRBJ2-7; perhaps TRBD2 as D (5 bases). The V gene lost 2 bases and the J gene lost 11 bases, with 16 bases spanning the gap. This CDR3 is 13 amino acids long. Germline-derived CDR1 and CDR2 are MNHNS and SASEGT. This CDR3 reads CASSENSLASEYF. As DNA, the CDR3 is TGTGCCAGCAGTGAAAATAGCCTAGCATCGGAGTACTTC.

This clonotype was seen just once. The chain couples TRBV5-1 to TRBJ2-2, with D tentatively TRBD1 (6 bases). The germline V gene has CDR1 SGHRS and CDR2 YFSETQ. V lost 0 bases to trimming and J lost 6 bases, with 9 bases between them. The CDR3 covers 14 residues. CDR3 loop: CASSLVGGPGELFF. Here the CDR3 DNA reads TGCGCCAGCAGCTTGGTTGGGGGCCCCGGGGAGCTGTTTTTT.